This entry concerns a single T cell receptor (beta chain). Germline V gene data show CDR1 as SEHNR and CDR2 as FQNEAQ (reference sequence). V shed 4 bases, J shed 3 bases, and the junction held 14 bases outside the gene matches. The CDR3 is 17 amino acids. This record comes from a study of OX40 agonist ivuxolimab in advanced cancers. Measured with immunoSEQ multiplex PCR; TCRdb has only the in-frame clones, and not every one. The table has approximately 70,000 clones, around 84% seen once; the top ten hold under 20%. The chain couples TRBV7-9 to TRBJ2-5, with 7 bases that match TRBD1. The sample in question was CD4+ or CD8+ T cells sorted from blood, obtained in a trial of the OX40 agonist ivuxolimab. This clonotype was sampled from an adult with an advanced solid tumor such as melanoma, head and neck, liver or kidney cancer. This CDR3 reads CASSSEASGGIKETQYF. CDR3 nucleotide sequence: TGTGCCAGCAGCTCTGAGGCCTCAGGGGGAATCAAAGAGACCCAGTACTTC. Full variable domain (outside the CDR3, taken from reference TRBV7-9 and TRBJ2-5): DTGVSQNPRHKITKRGQNVTFRCDPISEHNRLYWYRQTLGQGPEFLTYFQNEAQLEKSRLLSDRFSAERPKGSFSTLEIQRTEQGDSAMYLCASSSEASGGIKETQYFGPGTRLLVL.